This is a list of T cell receptor beta chains from one sample in a study of blood T cell repertoires in COVID-19. TCRdb keeps only in-frame clones here, not all; method: immunoSEQ multiplex PCR. Here the sample spans 99,000 or so clones, about 75% being singletons. The sample taken for sequencing was peripheral blood. The receptors derive from a woman in her 70s with acute or convalescent COVID-19. Both conserved end residues are part of each CDR3. A D gene is named only where the DNA matches it firmly. Clone size is stated in some rows and not others, as once, few, many or a class when expanded.

j_call,clone_size,v_call,d_call,cdr3_aa,cdr3_nt
TRBJ1-2,.,TRBV18,.,CASSQQESGYTF,TGTGCCAGCTCACAACAGGAATCCGGCTACACCTTC
TRBJ2-1,.,TRBV7-8,TRBD2,CASSLKLAGGNEQFF,TGTGCCAGCAGTCTTAAACTAGCGGGGGGGAATGAGCAGTTCTTC
TRBJ2-1,.,TRBV5-1,.,CASSLEQGLYNEQFF,TGCGCCAGCAGCTTGGAACAGGGCCTATACAATGAGCAGTTCTTC
TRBJ2-5,.,TRBV19,TRBD2,CASSIAAGGPGETQYF,TGTGCCAGTAGTATAGCAGCGGGGGGGCCGGGAGAGACCCAGTACTTC
TRBJ1-2,.,TRBV10-2,.,CASSTGNGYGYTF,TGCGCCAGCAGCACAGGAAACGGGTACGGCTACACCTTC
TRBJ1-1,.,TRBV7-2,.,CASSLMGQGNTEAFF,TGTGCCAGCAGCTTAATGGGGCAAGGGAACACTGAAGCTTTCTTT
TRBJ1-1,.,TRBV5-1,.,CASSQDTANTEAFF,TGCGCCAGCAGCCAGGATACAGCGAACACTGAAGCTTTCTTT
TRBJ1-2,.,TRBV7-9,.,CASSPHLQAYGYTF,TGTGCCAGCAGCCCCCATCTGCAGGCGTATGGCTACACCTTC
TRBJ2-2,.,TRBV19,.,CASSIEPRAGELFF,TGTGCCAGTAGTATCGAGCCCCGCGCCGGGGAGCTGTTTTTT
TRBJ2-1,few,TRBV5-1,TRBD1,CASSQRQGWAIDEQFF,TGCGCCAGCAGCCAAAGACAGGGTTGGGCGATCGATGAGCAGTTCTTC
TRBJ1-2,once,TRBV5-1,TRBD1,CASSLRQGSDYGYTF,TGCGCCAGCAGCTTGCGACAGGGAAGCGACTATGGCTACACCTTC
TRBJ1-6,.,TRBV18,.,CASSRQAQNSPLHF,TGTGCCAGCTCACGACAGGCTCAAAATTCACCCCTCCACTTT
TRBJ1-5,few,TRBV19,.,CASSKDRYQSNQPQHF,TGTGCCAGTAGTAAAGACAGGTACCAGAGCAATCAGCCCCAGCATTTT
TRBJ1-3,.,TRBV6-1,.,CASSEATGNTIYF,TGTGCCAGCAGTGAAGCGACAGGAAACACCATATATTTT
TRBJ1-1,.,TRBV5-1,.,CASSLNLAVNTEAFF,TGCGCCAGCAGCCTAAACTTGGCGGTGAACACTGAAGCTTTCTTT
TRBJ2-3,.,TRBV24-1,.,CATSPHGDGTDTQYF,TGTGCCACCAGTCCCCACGGTGATGGCACAGATACGCAGTATTTT
TRBJ1-1,.,TRBV6-5,TRBD1,CASAVGQINTEAFF,TGTGCCAGCGCTGTGGGACAGATAAACACTGAAGCTTTCTTT
TRBJ2-5,.,TRBV3-1/TRBV3-2,TRBD2,CASSPGAGGKPQYF,TGTGCCAGCAGTCCCGGAGCGGGGGGAAAGCCCCAGTACTTC
TRBJ1-6,.,TRBV5-1,.,CASSLEIRSPLHF,TGCGCCAGCAGCTTGGAGATCAGATCACCCCTCCACTTT
TRBJ2-2,.,TRBV24-1,TRBD1,CATSDPRQGATGELFF,TGTGCCACCAGTGATCCAAGACAGGGGGCCACCGGGGAGCTGTTTTTT
TRBJ1-2,.,TRBV2,.,CASRPGYGYTF,TGTGCCAGCAGGCCAGGCTATGGCTACACCTTC
TRBJ2-1,.,TRBV10-3,TRBD1,CAIRGTGPYNEQFF,TGTGCCATCAGGGGGACAGGCCCCTACAATGAGCAGTTCTTC
TRBJ2-1,.,TRBV27,TRBD2,CASSLLAGGPNEQFF,TGTGCCAGCAGTTTATTAGCGGGGGGGCCCAATGAGCAGTTCTTC
TRBJ2-7,.,TRBV7-9,TRBD2,CASSLEGAGAYEQYF,TGTGCCAGCAGCTTAGAGGGAGCGGGGGCTTACGAGCAGTACTTC
TRBJ2-1,once,TRBV2,.,CASSLDKSVNEQFF,TGTGCCAGCAGCCTGGACAAGTCTGTGAATGAGCAGTTCTTC
TRBJ2-1,once,TRBV6-5,.,CASSNGHWSYNEQFF,TGTGCCAGCAGTAATGGACACTGGTCCTACAATGAGCAGTTCTTC
TRBJ1-1,once,TRBV14,TRBD1,CASSRQGPYTEAFF,TGTGCCAGCAGCCGACAGGGGCCATACACTGAAGCTTTCTTT
TRBJ2-3,once,TRBV3-1/TRBV3-2,.,CASSRVGLSTDTQYF,TGTGCCAGCAGTCGAGTGGGCTTAAGCACAGATACGCAGTATTTT
TRBJ2-7,.,TRBV5-6,.,CASSFDTGTYEQYF,TGTGCCAGCAGCTTCGACACCGGGACCTACGAGCAGTACTTC
TRBJ1-6,.,TRBV3-1/TRBV3-2,.,CASSQGGTYNSPLHF,TGTGCCAGCAGCCAAGGGGGGACTTATAATTCACCCCTCCACTTT
TRBJ1-1,.,TRBV18,TRBD1,CASSSTGAGGDTEAFF,TGTGCCAGCTCATCTACAGGGGCGGGGGGGGACACTGAAGCTTTCTTT
TRBJ1-5,medium-sized,TRBV6-6,.,CASSAGYQPQHF,TGTGCCAGCAGTGCGGGGTATCAGCCCCAGCATTTT
TRBJ2-1,.,TRBV5-1,TRBD2,CASSTLAGAYNEQFF,TGCGCCAGCAGCACACTAGCGGGGGCCTACAATGAGCAGTTCTTC
TRBJ1-4,few,TRBV25-1,.,CASGGNFEKLFF,TGTGCCAGCGGGGGGAACTTTGAAAAACTGTTTTTT
TRBJ2-1,.,TRBV24-1,TRBD1,CATSGGTGFNEQFF,TGTGCCACCAGTGGAGGGACAGGCTTCAATGAGCAGTTCTTC
TRBJ2-7,.,TRBV7-9,TRBD1,CASSPGQGIYEQYF,TGTGCCAGCAGCCCGGGACAGGGGATTTACGAGCAGTACTTC
TRBJ1-2,few,TRBV3-1/TRBV3-2,TRBD1,CASSGRDSKLYGYTF,TGTGCCAGCAGCGGCCGGGACAGCAAACTCTATGGCTACACCTTC
TRBJ2-5,.,TRBV7-2,.,CASSKEGLTGGFQETQYF,TGTGCCAGCAGCAAAGAGGGACTTACGGGCGGGTTCCAAGAGACCCAGTACTTC
TRBJ2-5,once,TRBV27,TRBD1,CASSQRQGAQETQYF,TGTGCCAGCAGCCAGAGACAGGGCGCACAAGAGACCCAGTACTTC
TRBJ1-1,few,TRBV18,.,CASSPQRQYTEAFF,TGTGCCAGCTCACCTCAAAGACAGTACACTGAAGCTTTCTTT
TRBJ1-5,.,TRBV2,TRBD1,CASQGVDQPQHF,TGTGCCAGCCAGGGGGTAGATCAGCCCCAGCATTTT
TRBJ1-6,.,TRBV25-1,TRBD1,CASCRTGDSPLHF,TGTGCCAGCTGCCGGACAGGAGATTCACCCCTCCACTTT
TRBJ2-5,.,TRBV5-1,TRBD2,CASSSSTSGGETQYF,TGCGCCAGCAGCTCTTCGACTAGCGGGGGAGAGACCCAGTACTTC
TRBJ1-4,.,TRBV29-1,.,CSAARAGEKLFF,TGCAGCGCCGCGCGGGCTGGGGAAAAACTGTTTTTT
TRBJ1-6,.,TRBV6-6,TRBD1,CASRVGQALNSPLHF,TGTGCCAGCAGGGTAGGACAGGCCCTGAATTCACCCCTCCACTTT
TRBJ1-3,.,TRBV9,TRBD1,CASSVEGAAGNTIYF,TGTGCCAGCAGCGTCGAGGGGGCGGCTGGAAACACCATATATTTT
TRBJ2-5,.,TRBV10-1,.,CASSGTSETQYF,TGCGCCAGCAGTGGTACATCTGAGACCCAGTACTTC
TRBJ2-3,.,TRBV6-5,TRBD2,CASRLGGATDTQYF,TGTGCCAGCAGACTCGGGGGGGCAACTGATACGCAGTATTTT
TRBJ2-1,.,TRBV7-9,TRBD2,CASSFFSGGAYNEQFF,TGTGCCAGCAGCTTCTTTAGCGGGGGAGCGTACAATGAGCAGTTCTTC
TRBJ2-7,.,TRBV29-1,TRBD1,CSVTGAPANYEQYF,TGCAGCGTAACAGGGGCCCCAGCAAACTACGAGCAGTACTTC
TRBJ2-7,few,TRBV5-1,.,CASSQLRVPGEQYF,TGCGCCAGCAGCCAACTGCGCGTCCCGGGCGAGCAGTACTTC
TRBJ2-5,.,TRBV7-2,.,CASSLGQAGETQYF,TGTGCCAGCAGCTTGGGGCAGGCGGGGGAGACCCAGTACTTC
TRBJ2-3,few,TRBV4-3,.,CASSQDLARGTDTQYF,TGCGCCAGCAGCCAAGATCTTGCGAGGGGCACAGATACGCAGTATTTT
TRBJ1-5,.,TRBV2,TRBD1,CASSGILGTGGTHSNQPQHF,TGTGCCAGCAGTGGGATCTTGGGGACAGGTGGTACGCATAGCAATCAGCCCCAGCATTTT